This is a list of T cell receptor beta chains from one sample in a study of TIL therapy for anti-PD-1-resistant metastatic lung cancer. Data came from immunoSEQ multiplex PCR; TCRdb stores just in-frame clones and leaves some out. The sample carries about 12,000 clones, roughly three quarters recorded once. The sample was blood, taken at baseline. Source of these receptors: a person between 30 and 80 years old with non-small cell lung cancer. CDR3s include the opening cysteine and the closing phenylalanine or tryptophan. The D gene is left open where the match is weak. Rows give clone size only sometimes, using once, few, many, or a class for an expanded clone.

V	size	J	D	CDR3	DNA
TRBV2	.	TRBJ2-3	.	CASSQRDTQYF	TGTGCCAGCAGTCAGCGGGATACGCAGTATTTT
TRBV27	.	TRBJ1-5	.	CASSWGFGQPQHF	TGTGCCAGCAGTTGGGGGTTCGGTCAGCCCCAGCATTTT
TRBV7-3	few	TRBJ2-4	.	CASSFQGSNIQYF	TGTGCCAGCAGCTTTCAGGGATCGAACATTCAGTACTTC
TRBV5-1	.	TRBJ1-5	.	CASSLGPVSNQPQHF	TGCGCCAGCAGCTTGGGTCCGGTTAGCAATCAGCCCCAGCATTTT
TRBV28	.	TRBJ2-5	TRBD2	CASSLSDGGGTQYF	TGTGCCAGCAGCCTCTCGGACGGGGGGGGGACCCAGTACTTC
TRBV30	.	TRBJ1-1	.	CAWAYKDTDTEAFF	TGTGCCTGGGCTTACAAGGACACGGACACTGAAGCTTTCTTT
TRBV5-1	.	TRBJ2-5	.	CASSLGQTEETQYF	TGCGCCAGCAGCTTGGGGCAGACCGAAGAGACCCAGTACTTC
TRBV25-1	.	TRBJ2-3	TRBD2	CASSAPSGSTDTQYF	TGTGCCAGCAGTGCCCCTAGCGGGAGCACAGATACGCAGTATTTT
TRBV6-5	.	TRBJ1-5	.	CASSYSWGDQPQHF	TGTGCCAGCAGTTACTCGTGGGGGGATCAGCCCCAGCATTTT
TRBV5-4	.	TRBJ2-7	TRBD2	CASSLAGTSGYEQYF	TGTGCCAGCAGCTTGGCCGGGACTAGCGGCTACGAGCAGTACTTC
TRBV7-2	.	TRBJ1-2	.	CASSPQGPGYTF	TGTGCCAGCAGCCCACAAGGCCCTGGCTACACCTTC
TRBV2	.	TRBJ2-5	.	CASMLGTLQETQYF	TGTGCCAGCATGCTGGGGACTCTTCAAGAGACCCAGTACTTC
TRBV6-5	.	TRBJ2-5	.	CASSYRGDGTQYF	TGTGCCAGCAGTTACAGGGGTGACGGGACCCAGTACTTC
TRBV7-3	once	TRBJ2-5	.	CASSQGGGQETQYF	TGTGCCAGCAGCCAGGGTGGCGGGCAAGAGACCCAGTACTTC
TRBV10-3	once	TRBJ1-3	.	CAISDSRTSGNTIYF	TGTGCCATCAGTGATAGTAGGACCTCCGGAAACACCATATATTTT
TRBV27	.	TRBJ1-3	.	CASSRDFDSGNTIYF	TGTGCCAGTTCCAGGGATTTCGACTCTGGAAACACCATATATTTT
TRBV10-2	.	TRBJ2-5	.	CASGKGWETQYF	TGCGCCAGCGGGAAGGGATGGGAGACCCAGTACTTC
TRBV7-9	.	TRBJ2-1	.	CASSFTGNEQFF	TGTGCCAGCAGTTTCACAGGGAATGAGCAGTTCTTC
TRBV6-5	.	TRBJ1-2	.	CASSYSIARDVGYTF	TGTGCCAGCAGTTACTCGATAGCCCGAGACGTTGGCTACACCTTC
TRBV5-6	.	TRBJ2-3	TRBD2	CASSFLAGGRADTQYF	TGTGCCAGCAGCTTCTTAGCGGGAGGGCGGGCAGATACGCAGTATTTT
TRBV5-1	.	TRBJ2-6	.	CASSLGLGQIPTGANVLTF	TGCGCCAGCAGCTTGGGACTTGGGCAAATACCCACTGGGGCCAACGTCCTGACTTTC
TRBV6-1	.	TRBJ2-7	TRBD2	CASSAGLAGNYEQYF	TGTGCCAGCAGTGCCGGACTAGCGGGGAACTACGAGCAGTACTTC